These T cell receptor beta chains were read from a single sample in a study of CD8 T cells in Susac syndrome. TCRdb fed the immunoSEQ multiplex PCR reads into MiXCR, producing one record per CDR3 protein. The sample includes 400,000 or so distinct CDR3 sequences, 75% to 90% seen only once; the top ten take around 0.12%. The sample taken for sequencing was CD8+ T cells from PBMCs. The receptors shown here come from a human donor with multiple sclerosis. The CDR3 runs from the conserved cysteine through the conserved F or W. Fields, in order: V gene, J gene, D gene, CDR3 protein. A D gene is named only where the DNA matches it firmly.

v_gene: TRBV4-2; j_gene: TRBJ2-6; d_gene: .; CDR3aa: CANSQDQGAGANVLTF
v_gene: TRBV5-4; j_gene: TRBJ2-2; d_gene: .; CDR3aa: CASSPVLPGDTGELFF
v_gene: TRBV4-2; j_gene: TRBJ1-2; d_gene: .; CDR3aa: CASSQVGEEEDYGYTF
v_gene: TRBV29-1; j_gene: TRBJ2-2; d_gene: .; CDR3aa: CSVELGPGELFF
v_gene: TRBV28; j_gene: TRBJ2-7; d_gene: .; CDR3aa: CASSFNQGGSSYEQYF
v_gene: TRBV6-5; j_gene: TRBJ1-5; d_gene: .; CDR3aa: CASSYFWYQPQHF
v_gene: TRBV11-2; j_gene: TRBJ2-2; d_gene: TRBD2; CDR3aa: CASSLILAGPNTGELFF
v_gene: TRBV6-5; j_gene: TRBJ2-7; d_gene: TRBD2; CDR3aa: CATTSGGSYEQYF
v_gene: TRBV20-1; j_gene: TRBJ1-2; d_gene: .; CDR3aa: CSARSEGGSPGRGYTF
v_gene: TRBV14; j_gene: TRBJ2-7; d_gene: .; CDR3aa: CASSLDGTFDEQYF
v_gene: TRBV6-1; j_gene: TRBJ2-1; d_gene: .; CDR3aa: CASSEWLDENNEQFF
v_gene: TRBV29-1; j_gene: TRBJ2-7; d_gene: .; CDR3aa: CSALGSTDTFSNEQYF
v_gene: TRBV6-6; j_gene: TRBJ1-2; d_gene: .; CDR3aa: CASRYIKDAGIYGYTF
v_gene: TRBV27; j_gene: TRBJ2-1; d_gene: TRBD2; CDR3aa: CASSFSPLAGVSYNEQFF